What follows is one TCR beta chain and its context. The antigen this receptor binds is unknown. Base quality data are lacking; no much larger clone is found one base away. Via the germline V gene, CDR1 is ENHRY and CDR2 SYGVKD. From cysteine to phenylalanine, the CDR3 is 15 amino acids long. Only CDR3 DNA is held: 45 bases, read in frame from base 1. V loses 0 bases, J loses 4 bases, and the germline ends lie 12 bases apart. The data were taken from a study of blood T cells in healthy people across ages (dated by TCRdb to between 2014 and 2016). Regarding the research as a whole: In model experiments, template switching captured roughly one uniquely barcoded TCR beta cDNA molecule for every two T cells. Using deep sequencing normalized with unique cDNA molecular identifiers, the study measured how TCR beta repertoire diversity changes with age. Donors were grouped into four age groups: young (average approximately 15 years), middle-aged (roughly 40), aged (approximately 67) and long-lived (just over 80). To avoid experimental bias, donors of different ages were distributed randomly across sequencing lanes. For two donors (one aged 18 to 30 and one aged 80 or older), the study analyzed two additional independent replicas of 1 million unique cDNA reads from the same blood draw.

Broader findings and caveats from the paper: Because donor CMV infection status was unknown, age-related changes in expanded clonotypes were potentially confounded. Estimates of total diversity based on one million sequenced T cells were regarded as lower bounds and as underestimates. Since profiling was done on bulk unsorted PBMCs, naive and antigen-experienced compartments could not be conclusively compared. A strong correlation was found between observed TCR beta diversity and the percentage of naive T cells measured by flow cytometry. Observed TCR beta diversity per million T cells fell roughly linearly with age, and a significant reduction was already apparent by age approximately 40. Compared with the aged group, more naive CD4+ T cells, fewer expanded clones and increased TCR diversity were shown by the long-lived group, suggesting age selection.

Systemically healthy Caucasian individuals from Russia, some 38 in total and aged roughly 6 to 100 years, were included as donors. Each donor gave ten milliliters of peripheral blood, drawn into EDTA-treated Vacutainer tubes. Ficoll-Paque density-gradient centrifugation was used to isolate PBMCs, with at least 6.5 million per sample. Total RNA, at least 5 micrograms per sample, was extracted from PBMCs with Trizol reagent. For every donor, flow cytometry on a PBMC aliquot measured the percentage of naive CD45RAhigh/CD27high T cells. Library generation was performed with 5' RACE. These reads were obtained on an Illumina HiSeq 2500. A second PCR of about 7 to 12 cycles was run with a J-beta primer mix and a sample-barcoded 5' primer. A template-switch 5' adaptor carrying 12 random nucleotides introduced a unique molecular identifier onto each TCR beta cDNA molecule. At least 2.5 million CDR3-containing paired-end reads were obtained from each sample. The Mint cDNA synthesis kit, primed by a TRBC-specific oligonucleotide, was used to synthesize first-strand cDNA from all RNA. After uracil-DNA glycosylase treatment, a first 18-cycle PCR used universal primers M1SS and BC2_uni_R on all cDNA. On the authors' methods: Normalization of each sample was performed by random selection of 1 million high-quality reads, each carrying a distinct molecular identifier. Reads with shared molecular identifiers were discarded instead of being binned into consensus sequences. MiTCR, run with a Q25 quality threshold and the strictest error-elimination algorithm, handled CDR3 identification, clonotype clustering and error correction. Lower-bound total TCR beta diversity was estimated with a nonparametric unseen species model using Euler transformation. TCRdb reanalyzed the raw reads on its own, using fastp at Q25 for trimming and MiXCR for clone calling, and kept in-frame beta chains. Rows are combined by CDR3 protein, so each entry shows the most common genes and DNA. These V and J calls derive from TCRdb rather than the authors' analysis. The sample table lists over 1,300,000 distinct CDR3 sequences, around 59% of them with a count of one. The ten largest clones take up 6.5% to 8.5% of the sample.

The chain uses TRBV10-3 and TRBJ1-2; matching of 5 bases hints at TRBD1 as the D gene. The sequencing sample was made of blood. The sequence came from a man aged 18-30 years in good health. Here the CDR3 is given as CAISESLGTPYGYTF. DNA sequence: TGTGCCATCAGTGAGTCGTTAGGGACTCCCTATGGCTACACCTTC.